This T cell receptor beta chain was captured in a study of blood T cell repertoires in COVID-19. Study at large: Acute-phase and convalescent COVID-19 samples originated in the United States, Italy and Spain. In each case, the material was cDNA or gDNA derived from T cells, B-cell-depleted T cells, or PBMCs.

Germline loops: CDR1 WSHSY, CDR2 SAAADI. V was shortened by 7 bases and J by 0 bases, with 10 bases between the two germline ends. The CDR3 consists of 14 residues. As originally analysed: Quantification of nucleated cells was approximated via reference gene primer amplification. Profiled with immunoSEQ multiplex PCR; TCRdb holds only in-frame clones, not every one. V, J and clone size reflect that table, while D and trimming were determined from the DNA. The sample has 200,000 to 300,000 clones, 75% to 90% seen once. What was sequenced was peripheral blood. The V and J genes are TRBV10-2 and TRBJ1-3; D remains ambiguous. The clonotype comes from a man younger than 45 with active or convalescent COVID-19. This chain's CDR3 is CASKIPGSGNTIYF. The DNA of the CDR3 is TGCGCCAGCAAGATCCCAGGCTCTGGAAACACCATATATTTT.